Listed below are T cell receptor beta chains from one sample, sequenced in a study of PD-1 blockade in mismatch repair-deficient tumors. Sequencing used immunoSEQ multiplex PCR; TCRdb keeps in-frame clones, though not all of them. The sample has about 68,000 clones, 70% to 85% seen once. The sample was peripheral blood, taken 2 weeks after starting pembrolizumab. Receptor source: an adult with mismatch repair-deficient cancer. The conserved cysteine and the conserved F or W are not part of the CDR3 here. Only part of the rows carry a size: once, few, many, or a class if the clone is expanded.

clone_size j_call v_call cdr3_aa
. TRBJ1-1 TRBV28 ASSLGSLEAF
. TRBJ2-6 TRBV30 AWSTPDRIRGGANVLT
. TRBJ2-2 TRBV28 ASSGSQTGELF
. TRBJ1-1 TRBV5-1 ASSLAGGGFTEAF
. TRBJ2-1 TRBV21-1 ASMGLVDNEQF
. TRBJ2-5 TRBV10-1 ASSEPRRGGQETQY
. TRBJ1-4 TRBV7-9 ASSPTQSGLANEKLF
. TRBJ1-2 TRBV27 ASSWTASNYGYT
medium-sized TRBJ2-7 TRBV7-8 ASSLGVRGYEQY
few TRBJ1-2 TRBV4-1 ASSQGPATDYGYT
. TRBJ1-2 TRBV7-2 ASSLDGLSGYT
. TRBJ2-1 TRBV5-1 ASSFVPSGSSYNEQF
. TRBJ2-7 TRBV19 ASTNRGLGYEQY
few TRBJ1-5 TRBV5-1 ASSSGHSNQPQH
. TRBJ2-1 TRBV11-2 ASSLGRPSYNEQF
. TRBJ2-7 TRBV10-3 AISGGSGSVYEQY
few TRBJ2-7 TRBV5-1 ASSYLAGVTYEQY
. TRBJ2-3 TRBV30 AWSGGQGPTDTQY
. TRBJ2-3 TRBV5-4 ASSLGRTTDTQY
. TRBJ2-3 TRBV7-2 ASSLRREGTDTQY
. TRBJ2-3 TRBV5-4 ASSLGSSGRAGTDTQY
once TRBJ2-3 TRBV23-1 ASSRTDTQY
. TRBJ2-7 TRBV7-9 ASSSGQGFSYEQY
few TRBJ2-5 TRBV11-2 ASSLWASTVPSETQY
. TRBJ1-1 TRBV5-6 ASSLMGQGIGEAF
. TRBJ2-2 TRBV4-1 ASSQDLAGELF
. TRBJ2-7 TRBV5-1 ASSSGTGVSEQY
. TRBJ2-7 TRBV5-4 ASSSQFGGNPYEQY
. TRBJ1-3 TRBV28 ASSLQVPSGNTIY
. TRBJ1-2 TRBV14 ASSLLGLHGEGYT
many TRBJ1-2 TRBV7-3 ASSPDERRGGYT
. TRBJ2-1 TRBV14 ASSLFGLAGGNEQF
. TRBJ1-4 TRBV29-1 SVEDRGRGDNEKLF
. TRBJ2-3 TRBV5-1 ASSIGQGADTQY
few TRBJ1-2 TRBV7-9 ASSVTGTGLEYGYT
. TRBJ2-1 TRBV18 ASSPERGAYNEQF
. TRBJ2-7 TRBV9 ASSGGRYPNEQY
once TRBJ2-1 TRBV20-1 SASRATEKF
once TRBJ2-2 TRBV18 ASSLSGQGTTGELF
few TRBJ1-2 TRBV5-1 ASSAAGYGYT
. TRBJ1-4 TRBV18 ASSLELNEKLF
. TRBJ2-1 TRBV29-1 SVEEVGGQGTAWDEQF
many TRBJ1-2 TRBV20-1 SAGVGYT
. TRBJ1-5 TRBV11-2 ASSSDRSNQPQH
. TRBJ1-2 TRBV6-1 ASSEKHRSYYGYT
. TRBJ2-7 TRBV19 ASSTQGLIAEQY
. TRBJ2-3 TRBV14 ASSRWTSPSTDTQY
. TRBJ1-1 TRBV19 ASRGTGATEAF
once TRBJ2-1 TRBV7-3 ASSFPGGKQF
. TRBJ2-1 TRBV5-4 ASSQVTSGTRNEQF
. TRBJ1-1 TRBV7-8 ASSLPEGGAEAF
. TRBJ1-1 TRBV25-1 ASRAFRDGNTEAF
. TRBJ2-4 TRBV7-6 ASSLGGLDNIQY
. TRBJ2-4 TRBV19 ASERSGGAKNIQY
medium-sized TRBJ1-2 TRBV10-3 AISETGRLYGYT